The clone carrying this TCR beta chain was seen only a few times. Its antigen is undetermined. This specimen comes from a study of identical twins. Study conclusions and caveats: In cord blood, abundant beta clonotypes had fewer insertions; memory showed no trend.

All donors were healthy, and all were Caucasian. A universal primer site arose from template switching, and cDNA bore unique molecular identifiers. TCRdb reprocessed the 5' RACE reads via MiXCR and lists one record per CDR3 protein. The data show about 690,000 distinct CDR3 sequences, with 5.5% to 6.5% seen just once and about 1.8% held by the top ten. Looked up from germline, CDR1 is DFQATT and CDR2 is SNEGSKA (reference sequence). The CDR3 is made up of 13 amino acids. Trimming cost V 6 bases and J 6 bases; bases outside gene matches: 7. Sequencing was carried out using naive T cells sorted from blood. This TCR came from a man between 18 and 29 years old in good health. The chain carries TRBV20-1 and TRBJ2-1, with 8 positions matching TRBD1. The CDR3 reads CSAGTGGGNEQFF. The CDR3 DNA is TGCAGTGCCGGGACAGGCGGCGGCAATGAGCAGTTCTTC.